This is a list of T cell receptor beta chains from one sample in a study of spatial heterogeneity in lung cancer. Via MiXCR, TCRdb re-called the 5' RACE reads, giving one row per CDR3 protein. The sample comprises some 15,000 distinct CDR3 sequences, around 8% of which are singletons, and more than 25% rests with the top ten. Sequences were derived from PBMCs, sampled at surgery. Source of these receptors: a female donor with early-stage non-small cell lung cancer. The CDR3 runs from the conserved cysteine through the conserved F or W. The D gene is left open where the match is weak. The listing skips clone size in some rows; elsewhere it reads once, few, many or a size class.

cdr3_nt,cdr3_aa,d_call,v_call,j_call,clone_size
TGTGCCAGCAGCCAAGGGACAGGGGCTTTCTTT,CASSQGTGAFF,TRBD1,TRBV3-1,TRBJ1-1,many
TGCAGCGTCGCCCACGGGGGGGCGTCTAGAGGCTACACCTTC,CSVAHGGASRGYTF,.,TRBV29-1,TRBJ1-2,.
TGTGCCAGCAGTTTTTCGGACCGATTCTATGGCTACACCTTC,CASSFSDRFYGYTF,.,TRBV28,TRBJ1-2,.
TGTGCCAGCAGCGACCAGGGGGCGAGCAATCAGCCCCAGCATTTT,CASSDQGASNQPQHF,TRBD1,TRBV12-3/TRBV12-4,TRBJ1-5,many
TGTGCCAGCAGCCGTCGACTAGCGGGGAGCTCCTACAATGAGCAGTTCTTC,CASSRRLAGSSYNEQFF,TRBD2,TRBV7-9,TRBJ2-1,many
TGTGCCAGCAGTGACGCGGCCACCTACGAGCAGTACTTC,CASSDAATYEQYF,.,TRBV28,TRBJ2-7,.
TGCAGCGTTCGTGGGACAGGGGAGGGATACGAGCAGTACTTC,CSVRGTGEGYEQYF,TRBD1,TRBV29-1,TRBJ2-7,many
TGCGCCAGCAGCTTACTAGCTACACAAGGGGATACGCAGTATTTT,CASSLLATQGDTQYF,.,TRBV5-1,TRBJ2-3,many
TGTGCCAGCAGCGTAGTAGGGCAGGGGCCCGGCTACGAGCAGTACTTC,CASSVVGQGPGYEQYF,.,TRBV7-2,TRBJ2-7,many
TGTGCCACCAGCAGAGATGGATGGGACGGGAGGACCCCCGGGGAGCTGTTTTTT,CATSRDGWDGRTPGELFF,TRBD2,TRBV15,TRBJ2-2,many
TGCAGCGCGTTCGACAGGGGGCTTACAGATACGCAGTATTTT,CSAFDRGLTDTQYF,TRBD1,TRBV29-1,TRBJ2-3,many
TGTGCCATCAGCCCCGGAGCACAGGTGAACTATGGCTACACCTTC,CAISPGAQVNYGYTF,.,TRBV10-3,TRBJ1-2,many
TGTGCCAGCTCAACAGGCCCCACAGATACGCAGTATTTT,CASSTGPTDTQYF,.,TRBV18,TRBJ2-3,.
TGTGCCAGCAGCTTTTATGACACCGGGGAGCTGTTTTTT,CASSFYDTGELFF,.,TRBV7-2,TRBJ2-2,many
TGTGCCAGCAGCTTAGTTGGCGGGACTGTATACAATGAGCAGTTCTTC,CASSLVGGTVYNEQFF,.,TRBV7-2,TRBJ2-1,.
TGTGCCAGCAGGCCCCGCCAGGGGACTGAAGCTTTCTTT,CASRPRQGTEAFF,.,TRBV3-1,TRBJ1-1,many
TGCAGTGCTTCCGACAGGGGCGAATACACTGAAGCTTTCTTT,CSASDRGEYTEAFF,TRBD1,TRBV20-1,TRBJ1-1,many
TGTGCCAGCAGCTTAGCCCCGGCGGGACCTAACACCGGGGAGCTGTTTTTT,CASSLAPAGPNTGELFF,.,TRBV7-2,TRBJ2-2,.
TGCGCCAGCAGCTCGTCGACTACCGGTGCAGGCACAGATACGCAGTATTTT,CASSSSTTGAGTDTQYF,.,TRBV5-1,TRBJ2-3,many
TGCAGTGCTAGAGATTTGTACCGGATAGCGGGAAACAATGAGCAGTTCTTC,CSARDLYRIAGNNEQFF,TRBD2,TRBV20-1,TRBJ2-1,few
TGCAGCGTTGGTCAGGCATCCGGAAACACCATATATTTT,CSVGQASGNTIYF,.,TRBV29-1,TRBJ1-3,many
TGTGCCAGCAGCCAAGTTAGCCAGGAAAGCTATGGCTACACCTTC,CASSQVSQESYGYTF,.,TRBV4-2,TRBJ1-2,.
TGTGCCAGCAGTTTATACGAGCAGTACTTC,CASSLYEQYF,.,TRBV28,TRBJ2-7,many
TGTGCCAGCTCACCACAGGGACAGGGGGAGGATGGCTACACCTTC,CASSPQGQGEDGYTF,TRBD1,TRBV18,TRBJ1-2,few
TGTGCCAGCAGTTACAACAACCAAGAGACCCAGTACTTC,CASSYNNQETQYF,.,TRBV6-2/TRBV6-3,TRBJ2-5,many
TGTGCCACCAGTGACCAGGCGGGGGGCACCTACAATGAGCAGTTCTTC,CATSDQAGGTYNEQFF,TRBD2,TRBV24-1,TRBJ2-1,medium-sized
TGTGCCAGCAGTTTAGCGCTTTTGGCATCCTACAATGAGCAGTTCTTC,CASSLALLASYNEQFF,.,TRBV12-3/TRBV12-4,TRBJ2-1,many
TGCGCCAGCAGCTTGGAACCTTCGAGGAACACTGAAGCTTTCTTT,CASSLEPSRNTEAFF,.,TRBV5-1,TRBJ1-1,many
TGTGCCAGCAGCTCACAGGGCGACTATGGCTACACCTTC,CASSSQGDYGYTF,.,TRBV7-9,TRBJ1-2,many
TGCGCCAGCTTCAGCGGCCTGAACACCGGGGAGCTGTTTTTT,CASFSGLNTGELFF,.,TRBV5-1,TRBJ2-2,many
TGTGCCAGCAGTTACTCATTAGCGCTCCAAGAGACCCAGTACTTC,CASSYSLALQETQYF,.,TRBV6-6,TRBJ2-5,many
TGTGCCAGCAGTTACCCGGGACAGGGGCCTCGACTGCCCAACACCGGGGAGCTGTTTTTT,CASSYPGQGPRLPNTGELFF,TRBD1,TRBV6-5,TRBJ2-2,many
TGCAGTGCTAGACCGGGGGTACAGCAGCCCCAGCATTTT,CSARPGVQQPQHF,.,TRBV20-1,TRBJ1-5,many
TGTGCCAGTAGTGCCCGGACAGGGGTCCCCTACGAGCAGTACTTC,CASSARTGVPYEQYF,TRBD1,TRBV19,TRBJ2-7,many
TGTGCCAGCAGAACTAGCGGGACGGACTCCTACGAGCAGTACTTC,CASRTSGTDSYEQYF,TRBD2,TRBV28,TRBJ2-7,many
TGTGCCACCAGTGATCCAAAGTCGGGCCACGAGCAGTACTTC,CATSDPKSGHEQYF,.,TRBV24-1,TRBJ2-7,many
TGCAGTGCTAGCGATTCAGGGTCCGGAAACACCATATATTTT,CSASDSGSGNTIYF,.,TRBV20-1,TRBJ1-3,many
TGCGCCAGCAGTGAGGGGGAGACCCAGTACTTC,CASSEGETQYF,.,TRBV10-2,TRBJ2-5,many
TGCGCCAGCAGCGTTCGGTACGCGGGGGGGTACAATGAGCAGTTCTTC,CASSVRYAGGYNEQFF,TRBD2,TRBV4-1,TRBJ2-1,.
TGTGCCAGCAGGAGGGACAGCCAAGAGACCCAGTACTTC,CASRRDSQETQYF,TRBD1,TRBV2,TRBJ2-5,many
TGCGCCAGCAGCTTGGGGACCATCCAAGAGACCCAGTACTTC,CASSLGTIQETQYF,.,TRBV5-1,TRBJ2-5,many
TGCGCCAGCAGCTTGGGTGTTGAGCAGGCCGACACCGGGGAGCTGTTTTTT,CASSLGVEQADTGELFF,.,TRBV5-1,TRBJ2-2,many
TGCAGTGCCGAAAGCGGGCTCGCCTACGAGCAGTACTTC,CSAESGLAYEQYF,.,TRBV20-1,TRBJ2-7,many
TGTGCCAGTAGTAACCGAAGGACCGCTGGCTCCTACAATGAGCAGTTCTTC,CASSNRRTAGSYNEQFF,.,TRBV19,TRBJ2-1,many
TGTGCCAGCAGTTTAGAGACAGGGGCTGGAAACACCATATATTTT,CASSLETGAGNTIYF,TRBD1,TRBV12-3/TRBV12-4,TRBJ1-3,.
TGTGCCAGCAGCTTAGAACACTCCGGCGAGCAGTACTTC,CASSLEHSGEQYF,.,TRBV11-2,TRBJ2-7,many
TGCAGTGCTAAGGGCCAGGGAGGCTACACCTTC,CSAKGQGGYTF,.,TRBV20-1,TRBJ1-2,.
TGCGCCAGCAGCTTGGCCGGGGTCCGTTCGTACTCCTACAATGAGCAGTTCTTC,CASSLAGVRSYSYNEQFF,.,TRBV5-1,TRBJ2-1,many
TGTGCCAGCAGCCTTAGGGAGACCCAGTACTTC,CASSLRETQYF,.,TRBV3-1,TRBJ2-5,many
TGTGCCAGCAGCTTATTCATGAACACTGAAGCTTTCTTT,CASSLFMNTEAFF,.,TRBV7-3,TRBJ1-1,many
TGTGCCAGCAGCGGAGGACAGGGGAACACCATATATTTT,CASSGGQGNTIYF,TRBD1,TRBV7-8,TRBJ1-3,few
TGTGCCAGCAGGCCCTTAGCGGGAGGCTCCTACGAGCAGTACTTC,CASRPLAGGSYEQYF,TRBD2,TRBV12-3/TRBV12-4,TRBJ2-7,many
TGTGCCAGCACCCGGCCCACTGGCGACACTGAAGCTTTCTTT,CASTRPTGDTEAFF,.,TRBV6-6,TRBJ1-1,many